The next 15 T cell receptor beta chains were all read from a single sample in a study of beta chain features in type 1 diabetes. What was sequenced were expressed TCRB transcripts, since all of the isolated RNA had been reverse transcribed. Profiled with immunoSEQ multiplex PCR; TCRdb holds only in-frame clones, not every one. Altogether hundreds of thousands of clones are present, 15% to 20% being singletons, with the ten largest covering 0.02% to 0.03%. The sequenced material came from naive CD4+ T cells from blood. The receptor set was obtained from a young woman in good health.

The genes are TRBV7-6 and TRBJ2-7, with TRBD2 matching 10 bases. V dropped 3 bases and J dropped 5; count of bases not matched to a gene: 4. This CDR3 contains 14 residues. Germline V gene data show CDR1 as SGHVS and CDR2 as FNYEAQ. CDR3 residues: CASSFGTSAHEQYF. Here the CDR3 DNA reads TGTGCCAGCAGCTTCGGGACTAGCGCCCACGAGCAGTACTTC.

J is TRBJ1-1 and V is TRBV21-1; the DNA was not compared with TRBD1, the D call given in the table. TRBV21-1 is a pseudogene. This CDR3 has 15 amino acids. The CDR3 region is CASRLDRVFGTEAFF. The CDR3 coding sequence is TGTGCCAGCAGGCTGGACAGGGTCTTTGGCACTGAAGCTTTCTTT.

V gene TRBV7-9 combines with J gene TRBJ2-3; possibly TRBD1 or TRBD2 for D (5 bases each). The CDR3 has 19 residues. Germline CDR1 is SEHNR and CDR2 is FQNEAQ (reference sequence). V was shortened by 2 bases and J by 4 bases, with 25 bases between the two germline ends. This CDR3 reads CASSLTSGTPRYKPDTQYF. CDR3 sequence (DNA): TGTGCCAGCAGCTTAACCTCCGGGACGCCGAGGTACAAGCCAGATACGCAGTATTTT.

This rearrangement joins TRBV19 to TRBJ2-5; no reliable D call. V was clipped by 3 bases and J by 4 bases, with 9 bases between them. CDR1 is LNHDA and CDR2 is SQIVND in the germline V gene (reference sequence). CDR3 length: 13 amino acids. The CDR3 spells CASSMSTGETQYF. The CDR3 DNA is TGTGCCAGTAGTATGTCAACGGGAGAGACCCAGTACTTC. The full variable domain, in which reference TRBV19 and TRBJ2-5 provide the parts outside the CDR3, is DGGITQSPKYLFRKEGQNVTLSCEQNLNHDAMYWYRQDPGQGLRLIYYSQIVNDFQKGDIAEGYSVSREKKESFPLTVTSAQKNPTAFYLCASSMSTGETQYFGPGTRLLVL.

In its sample, this clone was seen a few times. The chain employs TRBV5-4 and TRBJ2-5; D is undetermined. The CDR3 has 14 residues. Germline CDR1 and CDR2: SGHNT and YYREEE (reference sequence). The V gene lost 0 bases and the J gene lost 4 bases, with 10 bases spanning the gap. The CDR3 nucleotides read TGTGCCAGCAGCTTGGTTGGGGTAGGAGAGACCCAGTACTTC. It translates to CASSLVGVGETQYF.

In this sample, this clone turned up a few times. This chain uses TRBV19 with TRBJ1-2; weak D call: TRBD1 (5 bases). In germline, CDR1 is LNHDA, CDR2 SQIVND (reference sequence). The V and J ends lost 8 bases and 6 bases respectively, with 16 bases between them. The CDR3 covers 13 residues. The CDR3 nucleotides read TGTGCCAGTTCTATGGGGGGTTTCGATGGCTACACCTTC. Translated: CASSMGGFDGYTF.

This clone was observed a handful of times. V gene TRBV11-3 combines with J gene TRBJ2-2, with TRBD2 matching over 7 bases. CDR3 length equals 13 residues. The germline V gene encodes CDR1 SGHNT and CDR2 YENEEA. V lost 8 bases, J lost 0 bases, and 0 bases stayed unmatched. The CDR3 loop reads CASAGANTGELFF. CDR3 coding DNA: TGTGCCAGCGCGGGAGCGAACACCGGGGAGCTGTTTTTT.

This clone has more than one count but fewer than ten. The chain joins TRBV18 to TRBJ2-1; 11 nucleotides align to TRBD2. The J segment lost 4 bases and the V segment lost 3 bases, leaving 5 bases of the junction unmatched. The CDR3 loop spans 16 amino acids. CDR1 KGHSH and CDR2 LQKENI come from the germline V gene. For the CDR3, the DNA is TGTGCCAGCTCACCCGGGACTAGCGGCGTATACAATGAGCAGTTCTTC. Translating gives CASSPGTSGVYNEQFF.

This clone occurred a few times. J is TRBJ2-7 and V is TRBV4-2; the D gene could be TRBD1 or TRBD2 (5 bases each). This CDR3 region has 14 residues. In germline, CDR1 is LGHNA, CDR2 YNFKEQ. V was shortened by 0 bases and J by 10 bases, with 16 bases between the two germline ends. CDR3 loop: CASSQDGIRDRQYF. CDR3 nucleotide sequence: TGTGCCAGCAGCCAAGATGGAATCCGGGACCGTCAGTACTTC.

The rearrangement links TRBV7-9 to TRBJ1-1; D may be TRBD1 (5 bases). Germline V gene data show CDR1 as SEHNR and CDR2 as FQNEAQ (reference sequence). CDR3 length equals 15 residues. V gave up 4 bases and J gave up 5 bases, with 17 bases separating them. The CDR3: CASSSGGGVRTEAFF. For the CDR3, the DNA is TGTGCCAGCAGCTCAGGCGGGGGGGTACGGACTGAAGCTTTCTTT.

The chain is built from TRBV6-6 and TRBJ2-1, with 8 positions matching TRBD2. The CDR3 loop spans 15 amino acids. Germline assignment: CDR1 MNHNY and CDR2 SVGAGI (reference sequence). The trim removed 6 bases at V and 4 bases at J, leaving 8 bases unmatched. This chain's CDR3 is CASRQAGVNYNEQFF. Written as DNA, the CDR3 is TGTGCCAGCAGGCAAGCGGGAGTAAATTACAATGAGCAGTTCTTC.

In this sample, this clone turned up a few times. This rearrangement joins TRBV9 to TRBJ1-1; TRBD1 matches at 7 bases. The CDR3 consists of 15 residues. Losses at the gene ends were 4 bases for V and 2 bases for J; bases not matched to a gene: 8. Germline V gene lookup returns CDR1 SGDLS and CDR2 YYNGEE. The CDR3 sequence is CASSPSRGINTEAFF. CDR3 nucleotides: TGTGCCAGCAGCCCAAGCAGGGGGATTAACACTGAAGCTTTCTTT.

This chain uses TRBV7-6 with TRBJ2-7, with 12 bases matching TRBD2. Germline V gene data show CDR1 as SGHVS and CDR2 as FNYEAQ. The CDR3 contains 16 residues. J was trimmed by 3 bases and V by 0 bases; bases with no gene match: 3. For the CDR3, the DNA is TGTGCCAGCAGCTTAGCAGGACTAGCGGGAATCTACGAGCAGTACTTC. Translation gives CASSLAGLAGIYEQYF. Full variable domain (outside the CDR3, taken from reference TRBV7-6 and TRBJ2-7): GAGVSQSPRYKVTKRGQDVALRCDPISGHVSLYWYRQALGQGPEFLTYFNYEAQQDKSGLPNDRFSAERPEGSISTLTIQRTEQRDSAMYRCASSLAGLAGIYEQYFGPGTRLTVT.

A word on this clone: Other DNA sequences from this sample encode an identical CDR3 as well. CDR3 nucleotides: TGTGCCAGCAGTTTAACCGATCAGCCCCAGCATTTT. This translates into CASSLTDQPQHF. The rearrangement joins TRBV28 to TRBJ1-5, with unresolved D. CDR3 length equals 12 residues. Germline assignment: CDR1 MDHEN and CDR2 SYDVKM. Trimming took 2 bases from V and 5 from J, leaving 4 bases between them.

This rearrangement joins TRBV6-1 to TRBJ1-5; D is perhaps TRBD1 (5 bases). Germline V gene lookup returns CDR1 MNHNS and CDR2 SASEGT. The V gene lost 1 base and the J gene lost 7 bases, with 11 bases spanning the gap. This CDR3 contains 14 residues. CDR3 bases: TGTGCCAGCAGTGAAGTTGAGGGGAACCAGCCCCAGCATTTT. Encoded protein: CASSEVEGNQPQHF.